This TCR beta chain was found in a study of blood T cell repertoires in COVID-19. Study context: Researchers got acute and convalescent COVID-19 samples from the United States, Italy and Spain. PBMCs, B-cell-depleted T cells, or T cells provided the cDNA or gDNA that made up the material.

Followed over time, Seattle patients had been enrolled while infection was active. The CDR3 has 15 amino acids. V lost 1 base and J lost 4; bases outside the gene matches: 3. Looked up from germline, CDR1 is SGHVS and CDR2 is FQNEAQ. As originally analysed: By means of reference gene primer amplification, nucleated cell counts were estimated. Here immunoSEQ multiplex PCR was the method, and the copy in TCRdb shows in-frame clones only, minus some. V and J calls and clone size are as listed in that table; D and trimming were resolved from the DNA. Of over 150,000 clones in the sample, 75% to 90% were seen once.

What was sequenced was peripheral blood. This receptor was obtained from a woman between 35 and 50 years old with COVID-19, enrolled during active disease. This chain connects TRBV7-8 to TRBJ1-3; TRBD1 aligns across 8 bases. In nucleotides, the CDR3 is TGTGCCAGCAGCTTAGGGACAGGGTCCGGAAACACCATATATTTT. This codes for CASSLGTGSGNTIYF.